This TCR beta chain was sequenced in a study of blood T cell repertoires in COVID-19. This CDR3 comprises 14 residues. CDR1 and CDR2 from the germline V gene are SGHNT and YYREEE (reference sequence). The junction had 8 bases not matched to a gene; V was cut back by 3 bases and J by 7 bases. The assay was immunoSEQ multiplex PCR, and TCRdb's table has in-frame clones only and misses some. This sample has 250,000 to 300,000 clones, with roughly 89% found just once. Seattle's cohort entered during active infection and was followed longitudinally. The clonotype comes from a woman aged 60-70 years with COVID-19, enrolled during active disease. This chain connects TRBV5-4 to TRBJ1-2, with TRBD1 matching 8 bases. The sequenced sample was peripheral blood. The CDR3 region has the DNA TGTGCCAGCAGCTACCGGGACAGGTTGGGTGGCTACACCTTC. This gives the protein CASSYRDRLGGYTF.